This T cell receptor beta chain was captured in a study of CD8 T cells in ankylosing spondylitis. Findings and caveats of the study: Prior literature has documented some motif variants in synovial fluid and blood from reactive arthritis. Among TCR beta sequences, a motif of 7 to 9 highly homologous variants appeared characteristic of ankylosing spondylitis blood. Researchers report that disease-linked clones proved CD8+ and relatively rare in peripheral blood.

As regards this clonotype: Its antigen is still unknown.

Looked up from germline, CDR1 is SGHTA and CDR2 is FQGNSA. V was shortened by 8 bases and J by 9 bases, with 17 bases between the two germline ends. This CDR3 is 13 amino acids long. Construction of TCR beta libraries was performed using quantitative 5'-RACE with molecular barcodes. MiXCR was run by TCRdb on the 5' RACE reads, yielding one entry per CDR3 protein. The sample carries fewer than 400,000 distinct CDR3 sequences, 20% to 25% recorded once. V usage is TRBV7-2 and J usage is TRBJ2-1; possibly TRBD1 or TRBD2 for D (6 bases each). Material: blood, either unsorted or a sorted T cell fraction (not recorded which). This TCR was sampled from a male donor with ankylosing spondylitis. In DNA form, the CDR3 reads TGTGCCAGCTCGGGGGCGGTTATGGGTGAGCAGTTCTTC. This sequence encodes CASSGAVMGEQFF.